This T cell receptor beta chain is drawn from a study of T cell responses to AZD1222 COVID-19 vaccine. Overall study results and limits: It should be noted that donors were predominantly white British and more often female, and clonal diversity was possibly underestimated. No day 14 peak samples; only post-peak repertoires were characterized.

Regarding this clone: Its cognate antigen is unknown.

V lost 0 bases and J 1 base, leaving 7 bases between the germline ends. The CDR3 is 15 amino acids. Per germline, CDR1 KGHSH and CDR2 LQKENI. TCRdb's copy holds only in-frame clones and misses some; the assay was immunoSEQ multiplex PCR. The repertoire holds over 150,000 clones, with 70% to 90% as singletons. The chain has TRBV18 and TRBJ1-3; weak D call: TRBD1 (5 bases). The receptor was isolated from an adult who received the AZD1222 COVID-19 vaccine. The source material was peripheral blood, sampled 28 days after the second AZD1222 dose. The CDR3 DNA sequence: TGTGCCAGCTCACCACCGTGGGGGTCTGGAAACACCATATATTTT. Protein sequence: CASSPPWGSGNTIYF.